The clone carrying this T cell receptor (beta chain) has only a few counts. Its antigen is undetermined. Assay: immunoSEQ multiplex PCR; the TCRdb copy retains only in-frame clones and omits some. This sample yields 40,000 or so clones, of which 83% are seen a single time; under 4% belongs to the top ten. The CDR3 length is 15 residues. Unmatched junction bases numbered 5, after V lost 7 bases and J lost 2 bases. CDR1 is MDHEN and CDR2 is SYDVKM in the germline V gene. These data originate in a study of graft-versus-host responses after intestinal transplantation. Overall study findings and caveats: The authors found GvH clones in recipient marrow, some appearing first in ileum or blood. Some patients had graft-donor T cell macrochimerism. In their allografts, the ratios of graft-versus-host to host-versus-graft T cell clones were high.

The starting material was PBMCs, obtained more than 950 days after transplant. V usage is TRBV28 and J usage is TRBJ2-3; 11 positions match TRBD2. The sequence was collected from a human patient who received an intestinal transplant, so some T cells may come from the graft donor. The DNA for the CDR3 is TGTGCCAGCAAAAGTAGCGGGGGGGTCACAGATACGCAGTATTTT. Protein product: CASKSSGGVTDTQYF. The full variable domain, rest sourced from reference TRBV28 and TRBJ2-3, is DVKVTQSSRYLVKRTGEKVFLECVQDMDHENMFWYRQDPGLGLRLIYFSYDVKMKEKGDIPEGYSVSREKKERFSLILESASTNQTSMYLCASKSSGGVTDTQYFGPGTRLTVL.